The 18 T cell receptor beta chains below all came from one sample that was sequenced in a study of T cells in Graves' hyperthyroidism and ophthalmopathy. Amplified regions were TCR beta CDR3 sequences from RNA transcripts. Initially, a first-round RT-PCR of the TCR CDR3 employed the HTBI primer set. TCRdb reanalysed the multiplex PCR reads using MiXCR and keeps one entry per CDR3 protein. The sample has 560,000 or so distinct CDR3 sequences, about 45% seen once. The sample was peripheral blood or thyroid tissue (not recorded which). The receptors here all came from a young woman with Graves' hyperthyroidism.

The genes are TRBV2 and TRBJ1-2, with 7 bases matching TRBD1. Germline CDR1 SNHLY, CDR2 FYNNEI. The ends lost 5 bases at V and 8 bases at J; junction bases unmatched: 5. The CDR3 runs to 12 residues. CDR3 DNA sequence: TGTGCCAGCAGTTTCAGGGGGGACGGCTACACCTTC. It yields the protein CASSFRGDGYTF.

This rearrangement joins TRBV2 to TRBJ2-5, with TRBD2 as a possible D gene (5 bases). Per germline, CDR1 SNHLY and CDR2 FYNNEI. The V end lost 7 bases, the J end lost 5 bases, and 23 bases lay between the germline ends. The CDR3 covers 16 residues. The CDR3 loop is CASIQGLRGIFETQYF. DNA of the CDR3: TGTGCCAGCATTCAAGGTCTCCGGGGAATTTTCGAGACCCAGTACTTC.

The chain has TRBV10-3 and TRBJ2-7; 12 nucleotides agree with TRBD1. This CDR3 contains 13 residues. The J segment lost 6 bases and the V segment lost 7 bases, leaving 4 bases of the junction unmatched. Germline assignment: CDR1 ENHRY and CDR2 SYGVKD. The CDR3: CAITGDRGREQYF. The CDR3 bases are TGTGCCATCACTGGGGACAGGGGGCGCGAGCAGTACTTC.

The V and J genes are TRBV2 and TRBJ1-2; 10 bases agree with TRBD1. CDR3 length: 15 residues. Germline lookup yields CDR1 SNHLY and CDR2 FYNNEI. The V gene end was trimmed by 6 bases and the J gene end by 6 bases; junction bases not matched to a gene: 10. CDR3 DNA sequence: TGTGCCAGCAGCGCCCCCGGGACAGGGGTTGATGGCTACACCTTC. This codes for CASSAPGTGVDGYTF.

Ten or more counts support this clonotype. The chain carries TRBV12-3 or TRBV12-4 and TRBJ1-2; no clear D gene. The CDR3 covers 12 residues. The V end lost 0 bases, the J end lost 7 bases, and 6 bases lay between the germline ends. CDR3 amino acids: CASSLAMVGYTF. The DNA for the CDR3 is TGTGCCAGCAGTTTAGCGATGGTTGGCTACACCTTC.

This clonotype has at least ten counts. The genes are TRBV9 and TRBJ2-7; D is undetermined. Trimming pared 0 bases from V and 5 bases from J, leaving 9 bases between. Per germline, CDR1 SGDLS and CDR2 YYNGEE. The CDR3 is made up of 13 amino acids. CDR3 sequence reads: CASSVAGRNEQYF. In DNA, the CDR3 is TGTGCCAGCAGCGTAGCGGGCAGGAACGAGCAGTACTTC.

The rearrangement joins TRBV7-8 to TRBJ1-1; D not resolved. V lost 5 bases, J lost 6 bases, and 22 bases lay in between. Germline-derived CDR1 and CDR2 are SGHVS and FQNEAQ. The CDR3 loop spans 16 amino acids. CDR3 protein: CASSQDNPRYSAEAFF. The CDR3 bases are TGTGCCAGCAGCCAAGACAATCCTCGATACAGCGCTGAAGCTTTCTTT.

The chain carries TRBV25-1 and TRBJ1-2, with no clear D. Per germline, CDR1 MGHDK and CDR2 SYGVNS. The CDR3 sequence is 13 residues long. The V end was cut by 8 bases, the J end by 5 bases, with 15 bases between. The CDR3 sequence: CASVEREGYGYTF. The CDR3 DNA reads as TGTGCCAGCGTTGAGAGGGAGGGATATGGCTACACCTTC.

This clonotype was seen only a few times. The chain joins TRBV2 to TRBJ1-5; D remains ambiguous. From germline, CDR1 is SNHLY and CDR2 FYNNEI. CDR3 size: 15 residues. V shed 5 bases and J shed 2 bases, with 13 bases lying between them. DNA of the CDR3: TGTGCCAGCAGTTTACTGACACTTCGCAATCAGCCCCAGCATTTT. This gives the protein CASSLLTLRNQPQHF.

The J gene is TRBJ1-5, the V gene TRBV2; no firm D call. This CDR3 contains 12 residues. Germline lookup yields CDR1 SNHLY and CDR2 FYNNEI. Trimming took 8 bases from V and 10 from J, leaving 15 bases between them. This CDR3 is CASSPGEGPQHF. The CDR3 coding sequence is TGTGCCAGCTCACCAGGAGAAGGACCCCAGCATTTT. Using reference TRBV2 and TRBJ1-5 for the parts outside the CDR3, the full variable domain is EPEVTQTPSHQVTQMGQEVILRCVPISNHLYFYWYRQILGQKVEFLVSFYNNEISEKSEIFDDQFSVERPDGSNFTLKIRSTKLEDSAMYFCASSPGEGPQHFGDGTRLSIL.

CDR3 loop: CASRGGGTDTQYF. Here the CDR3 DNA reads TGTGCCAGCAGGGGCGGGGGAACAGATACGCAGTATTTT. V gene TRBV7-2 combines with J gene TRBJ2-3; 7 nucleotides match TRBD2. Trimming at V came to 6 bases and at J to 3 bases, leaving 3 bases not matched to a gene. This CDR3 comprises 13 residues. In germline, CDR1 is SGHTA, CDR2 FQGNSA.

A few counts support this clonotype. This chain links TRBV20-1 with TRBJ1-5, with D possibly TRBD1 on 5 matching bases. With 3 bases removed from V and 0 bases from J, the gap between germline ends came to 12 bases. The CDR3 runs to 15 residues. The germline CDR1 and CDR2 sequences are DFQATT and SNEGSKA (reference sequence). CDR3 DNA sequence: TGCAGTGCTAGTACCCGGGGGTTTAGCAATCAGCCCCAGCATTTT. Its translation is CSASTRGFSNQPQHF.

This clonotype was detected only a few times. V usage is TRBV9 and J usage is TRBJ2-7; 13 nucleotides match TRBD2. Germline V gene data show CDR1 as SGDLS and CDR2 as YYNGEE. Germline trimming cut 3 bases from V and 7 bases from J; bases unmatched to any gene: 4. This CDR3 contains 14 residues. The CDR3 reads CASSGTSGRLEQYF. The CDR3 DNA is TGTGCCAGCAGCGGGACTAGCGGGAGATTGGAGCAGTACTTC. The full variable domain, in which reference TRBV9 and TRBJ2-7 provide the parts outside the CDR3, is DSGVTQTPKHLITATGQRVTLRCSPRSGDLSVYWYQQSLDQGLQFLIQYYNGEERAKGNILERFSAQQFPDLHSELNLSSLELGDSALYFCASSGTSGRLEQYFGPGTRLTVT.

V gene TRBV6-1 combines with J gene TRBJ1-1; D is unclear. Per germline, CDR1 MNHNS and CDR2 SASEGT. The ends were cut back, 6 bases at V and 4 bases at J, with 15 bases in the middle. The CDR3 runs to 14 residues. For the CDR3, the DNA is TGTGCCAGCAGGCCCCTATATGGGGTCACTGAAGCTTTCTTT. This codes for CASRPLYGVTEAFF.

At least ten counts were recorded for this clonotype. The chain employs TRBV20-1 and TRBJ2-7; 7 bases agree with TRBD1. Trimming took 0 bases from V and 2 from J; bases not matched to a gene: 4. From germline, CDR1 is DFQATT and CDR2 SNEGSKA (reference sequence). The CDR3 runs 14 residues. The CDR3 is CSARDDRATYEQYF. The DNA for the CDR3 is TGCAGTGCTAGAGACGACAGGGCAACCTACGAGCAGTACTTC.

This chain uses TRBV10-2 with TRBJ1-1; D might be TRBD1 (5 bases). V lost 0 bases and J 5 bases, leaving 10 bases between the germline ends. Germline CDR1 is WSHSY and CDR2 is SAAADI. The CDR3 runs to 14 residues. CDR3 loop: CASSESGTLTEAFF. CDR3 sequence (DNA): TGCGCCAGCAGTGAGTCCGGGACTCTAACTGAAGCTTTCTTT.

The CDR3 here is CASSRGAIPNQPQHF. The CDR3 coding sequence is TGTGCCAGTAGCCGGGGGGCCATCCCGAATCAGCCCCAGCATTTT. This chain connects TRBV7-8 to TRBJ1-5; D is possibly TRBD1 (6 bases). Germline CDR1 SGHVS, CDR2 FQNEAQ. With 9 bases removed from V and 4 bases from J, the gap between germline ends came to 19 bases. The CDR3 loop spans 15 amino acids.

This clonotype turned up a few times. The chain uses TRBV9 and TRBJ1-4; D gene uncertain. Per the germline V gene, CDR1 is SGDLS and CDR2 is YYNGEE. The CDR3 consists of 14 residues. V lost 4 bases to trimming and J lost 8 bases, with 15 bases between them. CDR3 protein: CASSPSGGYEKLFF. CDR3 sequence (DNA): TGTGCCAGCAGCCCTTCGGGAGGATACGAAAAACTGTTTTTT. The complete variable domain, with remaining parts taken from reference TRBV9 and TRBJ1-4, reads DSGVTQTPKHLITATGQRVTLRCSPRSGDLSVYWYQQSLDQGLQFLIQYYNGEERAKGNILERFSAQQFPDLHSELNLSSLELGDSALYFCASSPSGGYEKLFFGSGTQLSVL.